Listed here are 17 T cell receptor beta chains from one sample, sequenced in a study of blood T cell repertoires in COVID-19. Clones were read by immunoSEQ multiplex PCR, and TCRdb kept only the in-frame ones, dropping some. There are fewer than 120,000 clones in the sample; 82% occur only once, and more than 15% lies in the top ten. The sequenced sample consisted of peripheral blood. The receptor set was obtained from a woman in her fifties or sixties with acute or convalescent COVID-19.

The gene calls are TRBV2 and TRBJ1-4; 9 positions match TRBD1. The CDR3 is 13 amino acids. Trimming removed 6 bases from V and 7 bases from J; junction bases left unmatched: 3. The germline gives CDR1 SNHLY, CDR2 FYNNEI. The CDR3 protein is CASSDRGIEKLFF. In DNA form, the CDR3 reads TGTGCCAGCAGCGACAGGGGGATTGAAAAACTGTTTTTT.

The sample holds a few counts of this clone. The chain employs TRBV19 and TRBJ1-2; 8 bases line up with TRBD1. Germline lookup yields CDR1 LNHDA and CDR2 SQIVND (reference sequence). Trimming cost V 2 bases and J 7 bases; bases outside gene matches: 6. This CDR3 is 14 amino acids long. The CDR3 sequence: CASSIILDRAGYTF. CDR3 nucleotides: TGTGCCAGTAGTATAATCCTGGACAGGGCTGGCTACACCTTC.

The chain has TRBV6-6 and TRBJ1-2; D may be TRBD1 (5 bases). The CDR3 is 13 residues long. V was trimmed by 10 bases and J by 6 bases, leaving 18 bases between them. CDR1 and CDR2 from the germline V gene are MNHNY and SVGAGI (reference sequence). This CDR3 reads CATSRRGEDGYTF. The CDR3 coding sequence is TGTGCCACCTCCAGACGGGGGGAGGATGGCTACACCTTC.

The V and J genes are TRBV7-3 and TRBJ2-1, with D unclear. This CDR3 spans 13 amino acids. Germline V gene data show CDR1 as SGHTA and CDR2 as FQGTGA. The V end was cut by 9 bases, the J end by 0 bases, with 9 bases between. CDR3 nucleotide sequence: TGTGCCAGTGCGGTGAGCTCCTACAATGAGCAGTTCTTC. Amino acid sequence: CASAVSSYNEQFF. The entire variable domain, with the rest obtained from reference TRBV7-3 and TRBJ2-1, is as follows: GAGVSQTPSNKVTEKGKYVELRCDPISGHTALYWYRQSLGQGPEFLIYFQGTGAADDSGLPNDRFFAVRPEGSVSTLKIQRTERGDSAVYLCASAVSSYNEQFFGPGTRLTVL.

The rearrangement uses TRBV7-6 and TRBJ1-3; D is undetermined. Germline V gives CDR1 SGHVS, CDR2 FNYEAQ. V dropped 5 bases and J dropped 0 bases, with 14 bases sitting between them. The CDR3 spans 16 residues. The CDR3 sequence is CASSLEMRVSGNTIYF. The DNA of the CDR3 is TGTGCCAGCAGCCTCGAAATGAGGGTCTCTGGAAACACCATATATTTT.

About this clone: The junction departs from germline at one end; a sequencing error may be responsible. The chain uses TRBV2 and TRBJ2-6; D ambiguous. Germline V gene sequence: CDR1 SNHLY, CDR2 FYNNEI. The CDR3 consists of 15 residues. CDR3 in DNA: TGTGCCAGCAGAGAAGTACTCTCTGGGGCCAACGTCCTGACTTTC. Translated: CASREVLSGANVLTF.

The CDR3: CASSPNSGENTGELFF. The CDR3 DNA follows: TGTGCCAGCAGCCCTAATAGCGGGGAAAACACCGGGGAGCTGTTTTTT. V and J are TRBV7-3 and TRBJ2-2, with 8 nucleotides matching TRBD2. Germline assignment: CDR1 SGHTA and CDR2 FQGTGA. Trimming took 5 bases from V and 2 from J; bases not matched to a gene: 7. The CDR3 length is 16 residues.

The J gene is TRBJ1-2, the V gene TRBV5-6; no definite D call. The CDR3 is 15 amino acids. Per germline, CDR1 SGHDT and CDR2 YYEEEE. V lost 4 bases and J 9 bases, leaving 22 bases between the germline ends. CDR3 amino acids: CASSTHRTIRGSYTF. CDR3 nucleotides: TGTGCCAGCAGCACACATCGGACGATAAGAGGGAGCTACACCTTC.

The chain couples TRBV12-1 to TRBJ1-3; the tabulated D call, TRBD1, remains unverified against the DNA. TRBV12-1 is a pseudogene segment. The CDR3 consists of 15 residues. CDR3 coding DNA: TGTGCCAGCAGCACGAGACAGGGGACGGGAAACACCATATATTTT. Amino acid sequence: CASSTRQGTGNTIYF.

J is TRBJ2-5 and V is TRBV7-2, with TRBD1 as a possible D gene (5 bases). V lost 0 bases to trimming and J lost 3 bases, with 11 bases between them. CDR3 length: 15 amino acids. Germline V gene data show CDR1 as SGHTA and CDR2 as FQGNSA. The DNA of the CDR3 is TGTGCCAGCAGCTTAGCTAGGGGTCCAGAAGAGACCCAGTACTTC. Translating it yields CASSLARGPEETQYF. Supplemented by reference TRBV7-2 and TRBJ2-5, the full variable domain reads GAGVSQSPSNKVTEKGKDVELRCDPISGHTALYWYRQSLGQGLEFLIYFQGNSAPDKSGLPSDRFSAERTGGSVSTLTIQRTQQEDSAVYLCASSLARGPEETQYFGPGTRLLVL.

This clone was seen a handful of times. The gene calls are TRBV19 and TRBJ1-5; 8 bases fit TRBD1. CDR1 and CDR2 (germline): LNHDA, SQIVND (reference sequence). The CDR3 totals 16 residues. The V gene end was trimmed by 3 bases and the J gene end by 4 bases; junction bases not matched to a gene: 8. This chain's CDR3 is CASSIARDRSNQPQHF. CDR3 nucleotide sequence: TGTGCCAGTAGTATCGCCCGGGACAGGAGTAATCAGCCCCAGCATTTT.

CDR3: CASSADRGADTQYF. CDR3 nucleotide sequence: TGTGCCAGCAGCGCGGACAGGGGAGCAGATACGCAGTATTTT. This chain joins TRBV25-1 and TRBJ2-3, with TRBD1 matching 9 bases. CDR3 length: 14 amino acids. Germline lookup yields CDR1 MGHDK and CDR2 SYGVNS. The trim removed 6 bases at V and 4 bases at J, leaving 5 bases unmatched.

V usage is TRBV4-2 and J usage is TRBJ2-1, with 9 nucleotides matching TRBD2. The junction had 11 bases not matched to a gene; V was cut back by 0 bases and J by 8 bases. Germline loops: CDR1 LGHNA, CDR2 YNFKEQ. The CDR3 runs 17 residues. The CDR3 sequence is CASSQDSARGGRDEQFF. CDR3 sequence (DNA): TGTGCCAGCAGCCAAGATTCCGCGCGGGGGGGGCGCGATGAGCAGTTCTTC.

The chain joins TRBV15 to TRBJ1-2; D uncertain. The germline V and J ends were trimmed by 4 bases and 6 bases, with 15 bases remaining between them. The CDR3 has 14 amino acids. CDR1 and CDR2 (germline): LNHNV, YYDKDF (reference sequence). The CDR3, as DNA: TGTGCCACCAGCATCCTACTATCGGGTGATGGCTACACCTTC. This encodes CATSILLSGDGYTF.

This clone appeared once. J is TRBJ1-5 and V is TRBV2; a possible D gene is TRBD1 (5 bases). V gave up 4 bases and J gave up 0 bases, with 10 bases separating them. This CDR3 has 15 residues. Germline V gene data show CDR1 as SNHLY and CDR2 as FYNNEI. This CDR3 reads CASSAQGLSNQPQHF. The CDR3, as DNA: TGTGCCAGCAGTGCCCAGGGCCTTAGCAATCAGCCCCAGCATTTT.

DNA for the CDR3: TGTGCCAGCAGCCGTCTAGCGGGGGGACTCAATGAGCAGTTCTTC. It specifies CASSRLAGGLNEQFF. The rearrangement joins TRBV14 to TRBJ2-1; 11 nucleotides align to TRBD2. Germline V gene lookup returns CDR1 SGHDN and CDR2 FVKESK. V was clipped by 4 bases and J by 6 bases; unmatched bases: 5. CDR3 size: 15 residues. Complete variable domain (other parts from reference TRBV14 and TRBJ2-1): EAGVTQFPSHSVIEKGQTVTLRCDPISGHDNLYWYRRVMGKEIKFLLHFVKESKQDESGMPNNRFLAERTGGTYSTLKVQPAELEDSGVYFCASSRLAGGLNEQFFGPGTRLTVL.

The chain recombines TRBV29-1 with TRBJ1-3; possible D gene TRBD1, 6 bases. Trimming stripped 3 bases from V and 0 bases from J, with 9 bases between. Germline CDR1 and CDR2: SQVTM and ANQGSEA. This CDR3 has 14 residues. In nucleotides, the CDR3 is TGCAGCGTTGAGCAGGGGACCTCTGGAAACACCATATATTTT. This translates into CSVEQGTSGNTIYF.